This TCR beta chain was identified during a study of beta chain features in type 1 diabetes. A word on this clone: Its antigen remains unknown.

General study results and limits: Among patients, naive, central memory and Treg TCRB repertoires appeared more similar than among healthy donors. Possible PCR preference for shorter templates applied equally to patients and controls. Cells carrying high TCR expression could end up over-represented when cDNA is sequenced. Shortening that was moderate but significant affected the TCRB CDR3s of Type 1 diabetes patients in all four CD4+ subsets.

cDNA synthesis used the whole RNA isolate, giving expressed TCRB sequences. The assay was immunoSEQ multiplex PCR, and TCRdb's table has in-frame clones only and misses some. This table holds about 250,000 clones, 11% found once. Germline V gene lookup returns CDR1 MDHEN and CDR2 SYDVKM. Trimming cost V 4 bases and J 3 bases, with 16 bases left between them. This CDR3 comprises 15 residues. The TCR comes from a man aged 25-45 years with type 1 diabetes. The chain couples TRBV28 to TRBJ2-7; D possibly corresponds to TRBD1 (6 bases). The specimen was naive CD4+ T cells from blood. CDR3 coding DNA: TGTGCCAGCAGTTCGGGCTCGGGACACCTCTACGAGCAGTACTTC. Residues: CASSSGSGHLYEQYF.